The clone carrying this TCR beta chain was observed a single time. Self-reported history from a screening survey and questionnaire set each donor's cohort. The data were obtained in a study of blood T cell repertoires in COVID-19. Across the study: In Cohort 3, a recovered donor had either two negative PCRs, clearance, or symptom resolution. From T cells, B-cell-depleted T cells, or PBMCs came the material, which was cDNA or gDNA.

In the authors' workflow: By means of reference gene primer amplification, nucleated cell counts were estimated. Assay used: immunoSEQ multiplex PCR; TCRdb lists only in-frame clones, some missing. The V and J calls and the clone size are those of that table, but D and trimming were determined from the DNA. The table has about 200,000 clones, 70% to 90% seen once. This CDR3 has 15 amino acids. Germline lookup yields CDR1 WSHSY and CDR2 SAAADI. V gave up 6 bases and J gave up 0 bases, with 12 bases separating them. Sample: PBMCs or T cells enriched from blood (not recorded which). The TCR was taken from a woman aged 40 to 50 in a cohort exposed to, infected with or recovered from COVID-19 (not recorded which). The J gene is TRBJ2-1, the V gene TRBV10-2; no clear D gene. The CDR3 DNA reads as TGCGCCAGCAGGATGAGAGAGAGCTCCTACAATGAGCAGTTCTTC. Translating it yields CASRMRESSYNEQFF.